This TCR beta chain was observed in a study of blood T cell repertoires in COVID-19. Study as a whole: COVID-19 samples collected from the United States, Italy and Spain covered acute and convalescent phases. The cDNA or gDNA used as material had been derived from T cells, B-cell-depleted T cells, or PBMCs.

Original data processing: Using reference gene primer amplification, nucleated cell counts were estimated. Some clones are missing from TCRdb's copy, which holds only in-frame ones; the method was immunoSEQ multiplex PCR. V, J and clone size reflect that table, while D and trimming were determined from the DNA. This table holds some 330,000 clones, 88% found once. Trimming stripped 0 bases from V and 10 bases from J, with 16 bases between. This CDR3 contains 14 residues. CDR1 SGDLS and CDR2 YYNGEE come from the germline V gene. This chain uses TRBV9 with TRBJ1-1, with TRBD1 as a possible D gene (6 bases). This sequence originates from a woman in her 50s with active or convalescent COVID-19. Material: peripheral blood. The CDR3 sequence: CASSVVGGQGPAFF. CDR3 nucleotide sequence: TGTGCCAGCAGCGTAGTAGGCGGCCAGGGGCCAGCTTTCTTT. Full variable domain (remainder filled in from reference TRBV9 and TRBJ1-1): DSGVTQTPKHLITATGQRVTLRCSPRSGDLSVYWYQQSLDQGLQFLIQYYNGEERAKGNILERFSAQQFPDLHSELNLSSLELGDSALYFCASSVVGGQGPAFFGQGTRLTVV.